This T cell receptor (beta chain) was sequenced in a study of beta chain features in type 1 diabetes. Overall study results and limits: TCRB CDR3s were moderately but significantly shorter in Type 1 diabetes patients in all four CD4+ subsets. cDNA-based sequencing might over-represent cells highly expressing TCR.

Germline-derived CDR1 and CDR2 are SGHRS and YFSETQ. The germline V and J ends were trimmed by 0 bases and 1 base, with 4 bases remaining between them. This CDR3 is 13 amino acids long. Reverse transcription of all isolated RNA meant that expressed TCRB transcripts were sequenced. Average reads for naive, central memory and regulatory T cell samples were about 3.6 million. Data came from immunoSEQ multiplex PCR; TCRdb stores just in-frame clones and leaves some out. The data hold more than 95,000 clones, with under 30% observed a single time. There was one heparinised blood draw per donor, averaging about 116 mL. CD45RO/CCR7/CD25/CD127/CD95/CD27 separated CD4+ naive, central memory, regulatory and stem cell-like memory cells by sorting. This clone was counted only a few times. Its target is not known.

The source is a woman in her late teens or twenties with type 1 diabetes. The specimen was central memory CD4+ T cells from blood. The chain links TRBV5-1 to TRBJ1-2; D call uncertain. For the CDR3, the DNA is TGCGCCAGCAGCTTGGACAGTAACTATGGCTACACCTTC. This codes for CASSLDSNYGYTF.